These 13 T cell receptor beta chains were all obtained from the same sample, sequenced in a study of human versus mouse CDR3 diversity and MHC coevolution. Here immunoSEQ multiplex PCR was the method, and the copy in TCRdb shows in-frame clones only, minus some. The sample comprises about 73,000 clones, roughly 90% of which are singletons, and about 0.14% rests with the top ten. Input material: naive CD4+ T cells from blood. Subset in this sample: CD45RO-negative CD62L-positive naive CD4 T cells. The receptors come from a person aged 30 to 70 in good health.

The chain is built from TRBV9 and TRBJ2-1, with 11 nucleotides matching TRBD2. Germline CDR1 and CDR2: SGDLS and YYNGEE. J gave up 2 bases and V 4 bases, and 8 bases lay outside the gene matches. The CDR3 spans 17 residues. CDR3 sequence: CASSRQGTSGTYNEQFF. The CDR3 coding sequence is TGTGCCAGCAGCAGGCAAGGGACTAGCGGTACCTACAATGAGCAGTTCTTC.

This chain connects TRBV2 to TRBJ2-5; perhaps TRBD2 as D (6 bases). Germline V gene sequence: CDR1 SNHLY, CDR2 FYNNEI. Trimming removed 6 bases at V and 2 bases at J, with 10 bases between. CDR3 size: 13 residues. The CDR3 DNA follows: TGTGCCAGCAGACGGGAGTGGCAAGAGACCCAGTACTTC. It codes for CASRREWQETQYF.

The V and J genes are TRBV7-9 and TRBJ2-2; a possible D gene is TRBD1 (5 bases). V lost 11 bases and J 3 bases, leaving 16 bases between the germline ends. The germline V gene has CDR1 SEHNR and CDR2 FQNEAQ (reference sequence). The CDR3 loop spans 14 amino acids. The CDR3 DNA follows: TGTGCCTGCGACCCAAGGGGATACACCGGGGAGCTGTTTTTT. Amino acid sequence: CACDPRGYTGELFF.

In DNA form, the CDR3 reads TGTGCCAGCAGCTTCCGGCAGGGGCCCCCAGAAGAGCAGTTCTTC. Translated: CASSFRQGPPEEQFF. The chain couples TRBV5-4 to TRBJ2-1, with D possibly being TRBD1 (6 bases). CDR1 is SGHNT, CDR2 YYREEE, per germline (reference sequence). Trimming took 2 bases from V and 10 from J, leaving 19 bases between them. The CDR3 has 15 amino acids.

This clone was detected once. The J gene is TRBJ1-2, the V gene TRBV5-1; 7 nucleotides agree with TRBD1. CDR1 and CDR2 from the germline V gene are SGHRS and YFSETQ. This CDR3 has 16 amino acids. V was clipped by 0 bases and J by 0 bases; unmatched bases: 5. The CDR3 nucleotides read TGCGCCAGCAGCTTGGCAGGGGGTTATGCTAACTATGGCTACACCTTC. Protein: CASSLAGGYANYGYTF. The full variable domain, in which reference TRBV5-1 and TRBJ1-2 provide the parts outside the CDR3, is KAGVTQTPRYLIKTRGQQVTLSCSPISGHRSVSWYQQTPGQGLQFLFEYFSETQRNKGNFPGRFSGRQFSNSRSEMNVSTLELGDSALYLCASSLAGGYANYGYTFGSGTRLTVV.

The chain employs TRBV4-2 and TRBJ2-5, with 8 bases fitting TRBD2. This CDR3 region has 20 residues. Germline V gives CDR1 LGHNA, CDR2 YNFKEQ. The V gene end was trimmed by 0 bases and the J gene end by 5 bases; junction bases not matched to a gene: 20. The CDR3 spells CASSQDRPGLSGRGYETQYF. CDR3 sequence (DNA): TGTGCCAGCAGCCAAGATCGACCCGGGTTGAGCGGGAGAGGTTACGAGACCCAGTACTTC.

V usage is TRBV7-3 and J usage is TRBJ2-2; D is possibly TRBD2 (7 bases). This CDR3 has 13 residues. Germline loops: CDR1 SGHTA, CDR2 FQGTGA. V lost 10 bases and J 2 bases, leaving 11 bases between the germline ends. CDR3 sequence reads: CATRGPNTGELFF. The DNA of the CDR3 is TGTGCCACGCGGGGGCCCAACACCGGGGAGCTGTTTTTT.

The CDR3 sequence is CASSPQGGGREAFF. CDR3 bases: TGTGCCAGCAGCCCCCAAGGGGGAGGGCGGGAAGCTTTCTTT. The chain couples TRBV28 to TRBJ1-1, with D perhaps TRBD1 (6 bases). The CDR3 totals 14 residues. V was pared by 6 bases and J by 8 bases, with 19 bases between. The V gene's germline CDR1 is MDHEN and CDR2 SYDVKM.

The rearrangement links TRBV19 to TRBJ1-3; the D gene is possibly TRBD1 (6 bases). CDR1 is LNHDA, CDR2 SQIVND, per germline (reference sequence). The V end lost 7 bases, the J end lost 0 bases, and 22 bases lay between the germline ends. The CDR3 has 18 residues. CDR3 loop: CASTPLGTPWGSGNTIYF. CDR3 bases: TGTGCCAGTACCCCGTTGGGGACACCTTGGGGCTCTGGAAACACCATATATTTT.

The chain couples TRBV5-1 to TRBJ2-3; 7 bases agree with TRBD1. The CDR3 consists of 17 residues. Trimming at V came to 0 bases and at J to 0 bases, leaving 7 bases not matched to a gene. Germline assignment: CDR1 SGHRS and CDR2 YFSETQ. CDR3 sequence reads: CASSLEPTGSSTDTQYF. The DNA for the CDR3 is TGCGCCAGCAGCTTGGAGCCGACAGGGAGTAGCACAGATACGCAGTATTTT.

The chain employs TRBV18 and TRBJ2-5; possibly TRBD1 for D (6 bases). The germline V gene encodes CDR1 KGHSH and CDR2 LQKENI. V was trimmed by 3 bases and J by 5 bases, leaving 13 bases between them. The CDR3 sequence is 14 residues long. CDR3 coding DNA: TGTGCCAGCTCACCTGACAGGCGGTGGGAGACCCAGTACTTC. Translation: CASSPDRRWETQYF.

The chain combines TRBV9 with TRBJ1-3; unclear D gene. Germline V gives CDR1 SGDLS, CDR2 YYNGEE. The V end lost 3 bases, the J end lost 4 bases, and 14 bases lay between the germline ends. There are 15 residues in the CDR3. The CDR3 region is CASSASLGEGNTIYF. The CDR3 region has the DNA TGTGCCAGCAGCGCTTCTTTAGGAGAAGGAAACACCATATATTTT.

This chain uses TRBV9 with TRBJ1-1, with D uncertain. Between the trimmed V and J ends, which lost 0 bases and 4 bases, there was a span of 10 bases. Germline CDR1 and CDR2: SGDLS and YYNGEE. This CDR3 region has 14 residues. The CDR3 here is CASSVGGHGTEAFF. CDR3 DNA: TGTGCCAGCAGCGTAGGAGGGCATGGCACTGAAGCTTTCTTT.